The 31 T cell receptor beta chains reported below all come from one sample, sequenced in a study of CD8 T cells in Susac syndrome. Reverse transcription of about 0.5 to 1 ug RNA used random hexamers. One entry per CDR3 protein results from TCRdb running MiXCR on the immunoSEQ multiplex PCR reads. The sample includes about 120,000 distinct CDR3 sequences, under 95% of them seen just once. The sample comprised CD8+ T cells from PBMCs. Every receptor here comes from a human donor in good health.

V is TRBV2 and J is TRBJ2-5, with 14 nucleotides matching TRBD2. J lost 5 bases, V lost 9 bases, and 5 bases had no gene match. Looked up from germline, CDR1 is SNHLY and CDR2 is FYNNEI. The CDR3 totals 14 residues. CDR3 nucleotide sequence: TGTGCCAGTCGGACTAGCGGGGGGCAGGAGACCCAGTACTTC. Its protein product is CASRTSGGQETQYF.

This rearrangement joins TRBV7-9 to TRBJ2-5; TRBD1 agrees at 10 bases. J gave up 1 base and V 5 bases, and 7 bases lay outside the gene matches. The germline gives CDR1 SEHNR, CDR2 FQNEAQ (reference sequence). This CDR3 region has 16 residues. The CDR3 DNA follows: TGTGCCAGCAGCCGGGGACAGGGGATGGTCCAAGAGACCCAGTACTTC. As protein: CASSRGQGMVQETQYF.

This clonotype was picked up one time. The genes are TRBV6-6 and TRBJ1-4; the D is unclear. V was pared by 2 bases and J by 1 base, with 8 bases between. The CDR3 runs 15 residues. CDR1 and CDR2 (germline): MNHNY, SVGAGI (reference sequence). For the CDR3, the DNA is TGTGCCAGCAGTTACCCCGGAGGAACTAATGAAAAACTGTTTTTT. Its translation is CASSYPGGTNEKLFF.

This chain uses TRBV5-1 with TRBJ2-5, with 8 bases fitting TRBD1. In germline, CDR1 is SGHRS, CDR2 YFSETQ. Trimming removed 0 bases from V and 5 bases from J; junction bases left unmatched: 9. The CDR3 consists of 16 residues. Written as DNA, the CDR3 is TGCGCCAGCAGCTTGGCCGGACAGGGCGGAAGTGAGACCCAGTACTTC. It codes for CASSLAGQGGSETQYF.

This chain connects TRBV4-3 to TRBJ2-3; weak D call: TRBD1 (7 bases). Trimming took off 4 bases at V and 0 bases at J, with 14 bases between the two ends. Germline V gives CDR1 LGHNA, CDR2 YSLEER. This CDR3 spans 16 amino acids. The CDR3 coding sequence is TGCGCCAGCAGCCCGAGACAGGGAGGTAGCACAGATACGCAGTATTTT. Translated, it gives CASSPRQGGSTDTQYF.

V usage is TRBV7-9 and J usage is TRBJ1-2; tentative D call: TRBD1 (5 bases). V shed 3 bases and J shed 3 bases, with 14 bases lying between them. The CDR3 runs 15 residues. CDR1 and CDR2 from the germline V gene are SEHNR and FQNEAQ (reference sequence). The CDR3 loop is CASSFGQEDHYGYTF. The CDR3 DNA sequence: TGTGCCAGCAGCTTTGGACAAGAAGATCACTATGGCTACACCTTC.

The chain recombines TRBV20-1 with TRBJ1-1; D gene ambiguous. Germline V gene data show CDR1 as DFQATT and CDR2 as SNEGSKA (reference sequence). The V gene lost 6 bases and the J gene lost 7 bases, with 12 bases spanning the gap. This CDR3 region has 11 residues. DNA for the CDR3: TGCAGTGCCCCCGGACCGGGTGAAGCTTTCTTT. Encoded protein: CSAPGPGEAFF.

The CDR3 nucleotides read TGCGCCAGCAGCTCCCTTCTGACAGGGGTGAACACTGAAGCTTTCTTT. The encoded protein is CASSSLLTGVNTEAFF. The chain combines TRBV5-1 with TRBJ1-1; TRBD1 matches at 8 bases. The CDR3 consists of 16 residues. CDR1 and CDR2 (germline): SGHRS, YFSETQ. V lost 3 bases and J lost 0; bases outside the gene matches: 7.

The chain is built from TRBV29-1 and TRBJ2-1, with TRBD2 matching over 7 bases. The V and J ends lost 5 bases and 3 bases, in that order; junction bases with no gene match: 7. There are 14 residues in the CDR3. CDR1 SQVTM and CDR2 ANQGSEA come from the germline V gene. CDR3 region: CSVPRGSDYNEQFF. The CDR3 bases are TGCAGCGTTCCACGCGGGAGTGACTACAATGAGCAGTTCTTC.

This chain links TRBV11-1 with TRBJ1-1; D not resolved. V lost 5 bases to trimming and J lost 4 bases, with 11 bases between them. The CDR3 consists of 13 residues. Germline CDR1 and CDR2: SGHAT and FQDESV (reference sequence). The CDR3 loop is CASSVARVTEAFF. As DNA, the CDR3 is TGTGCCAGCAGCGTCGCGCGGGTCACTGAAGCTTTCTTT.

V gene TRBV4-1 combines with J gene TRBJ2-7, with a tentative D call TRBD2 (6 bases). V shed 1 base and J shed 1 base, with 11 bases lying between them. The CDR3 contains 15 residues. CDR1 and CDR2 (germline): MGHRA, YSYEKL. CDR3 sequence (DNA): TGCGCCAGCAGCCAAGGACTAGGTGGGTCCTACGAGCAGTACTTC. It codes for CASSQGLGGSYEQYF.

The V call is TRBV4-3, the J call TRBJ1-1; 9 bases agree with TRBD1. V lost 4 bases to trimming and J lost 3 bases; unmatched junction nucleotides: 15. This CDR3 is 18 amino acids long. CDR1 and CDR2 from the germline V gene are LGHNA and YSLEER. CDR3 DNA sequence: TGCGCCAGCAGCCGAGTTTTGATGGCGACAGGGGGGTACACTGAAGCTTTCTTT. Translation: CASSRVLMATGGYTEAFF.

To note about this clonotype: The germline gene is not matched at one end of the junction; a read error may be the cause. This chain joins TRBV6-5 and TRBJ2-5, with D uncertain. The CDR3 consists of 13 residues. From germline, CDR1 is MNHEY and CDR2 SVGAGI. Written as DNA, the CDR3 is TGTGCCAGCAGTCCACTTGCCCTTGGGCGCGCGGACTTC. It yields the protein CASSPLALGRADF.

This chain links TRBV7-2 with TRBJ1-5, with 7 bases fitting TRBD1. Trimming cost V 4 bases and J 0 bases; bases outside gene matches: 3. The germline V gene has CDR1 SGHTA and CDR2 FQGNSA. CDR3 size: 15 residues. The CDR3 DNA reads as TGTGCCAGCAGCTCCCGGACAGGTAGCAATCAGCCCCAGCATTTT. Its translation: CASSSRTGSNQPQHF.

The chain combines TRBV7-2 with TRBJ2-3; TRBD2 might be the D (7 bases). Trimming took off 5 bases at V and 2 bases at J, with 14 bases between the two ends. This CDR3 is 15 amino acids long. The germline gives CDR1 SGHTA, CDR2 FQGNSA. CDR3 bases: TGTGCCAGCAGCCCGTCCGGGGGGCTCACAGATACGCAGTATTTT. Encoded protein: CASSPSGGLTDTQYF.

The gene calls are TRBV29-1 and TRBJ1-1; 12 bases agree with TRBD1. CDR1 SQVTM and CDR2 ANQGSEA come from the germline V gene. The CDR3 has 14 amino acids. V was clipped by 6 bases and J by 5 bases; unmatched bases: 7. DNA for the CDR3: TGCAGCGTGGGACAGGGGGCTGTCGGTACTGAAGCTTTCTTT. It specifies CSVGQGAVGTEAFF.

The sample holds a few counts of this clonotype. The chain uses TRBV14 and TRBJ1-5; the match to TRBD1 covers 8 bases. Per the germline V gene, CDR1 is SGHDN and CDR2 is FVKESK. V trimming: 5 bases; J trimming: 4 bases; junction bases outside the gene matches: 1. There are 13 residues in the CDR3. CDR3 coding DNA: TGTGCCAGCAGCGACAGGGGAAATCAGCCCCAGCATTTT. Protein: CASSDRGNQPQHF.

The chain employs TRBV20-1 and TRBJ2-2; D gene uncertain. V gave up 3 bases and J gave up 6 bases, with 14 bases separating them. The germline V gene encodes CDR1 DFQATT and CDR2 SNEGSKA (reference sequence). The CDR3 runs 14 residues. The CDR3 spells CSASHPAGSGELFF. The CDR3 bases are TGCAGTGCTAGCCACCCGGCCGGCTCCGGGGAGCTGTTTTTT.

This clonotype was seen a single time. The V call is TRBV19, the J call TRBJ1-6, with 10 bases identical to TRBD1. The CDR3 loop spans 15 amino acids. CDR1 and CDR2 (germline): LNHDA, SQIVND (reference sequence). The V and J ends lost 4 bases and 8 bases, in that order; junction bases with no gene match: 5. CDR3 sequence reads: CASSRGQGLDSPLHF. For the CDR3, the DNA is TGTGCCAGTAGTAGGGGACAGGGGCTGGATTCACCCCTCCACTTT.

The rearrangement joins TRBV7-9 to TRBJ1-1; D perhaps matches TRBD1 (6 bases). Trimming left V 5 bases short and J 3 bases short, with 16 bases between. The CDR3 is 15 amino acids. In germline, CDR1 is SEHNR, CDR2 FQNEAQ (reference sequence). CDR3 DNA: TGTGCCAGCAGCCCCCGAAGGGCAGGGGACACTGAAGCTTTCTTT. Its translation: CASSPRRAGDTEAFF.

The genes are TRBV7-2 and TRBJ2-1; the match to TRBD1 covers 10 bases. The germline V gene encodes CDR1 SGHTA and CDR2 FQGNSA. The CDR3 has 15 residues. Unmatched junction bases numbered 4, after V lost 1 base and J lost 7 bases. The CDR3 protein is CASSLGDRGLNEQFF. The CDR3, as DNA: TGTGCCAGCAGCTTAGGGGACAGGGGATTGAATGAGCAGTTCTTC.

The chain joins TRBV20-1 to TRBJ1-4; no reliable D call. This CDR3 spans 12 amino acids. V was shortened by 2 bases and J by 8 bases, with 9 bases between the two germline ends. The germline V gene has CDR1 DFQATT and CDR2 SNEGSKA (reference sequence). The CDR3 nucleotides read TGCAGTGCTAGAAACTTTCTAGAAAAACTGTTTTTT. This gives the protein CSARNFLEKLFF.

The chain is built from TRBV20-1 and TRBJ1-1; the D is unclear. V lost 2 bases to trimming and J lost 11 bases, with 12 bases between them. Germline values: CDR1 DFQATT, CDR2 SNEGSKA (reference sequence). This CDR3 is 11 amino acids long. Written as DNA, the CDR3 is TGCAGTGCTAGATCTGGGCAGAGGGCTTTCTTT. Translated, it gives CSARSGQRAFF.

CDR3 protein: CASSVVPENTGELFF. For the CDR3, the DNA is TGTGCCAGCAGCGTAGTTCCGGAAAACACCGGGGAGCTGTTTTTT. The chain combines TRBV9 with TRBJ2-2; D not certain. Germline V CDR1 and CDR2: SGDLS, YYNGEE. Trimming took 0 bases from V and 2 from J, leaving 8 bases between them. The CDR3 is 15 amino acids.

The rearrangement joins TRBV19 to TRBJ2-6, with D hard to call. Per the germline V gene, CDR1 is LNHDA and CDR2 is SQIVND (reference sequence). V was pared by 9 bases and J by 7 bases, with 10 bases between. This CDR3 is 12 amino acids long. CDR3 DNA: TGTGCCAGCCAATCCAGTGCCAACGTCCTGACTTTC. Protein: CASQSSANVLTF. The entire variable domain, with the rest obtained from reference TRBV19 and TRBJ2-6, is as follows: DGGITQSPKYLFRKEGQNVTLSCEQNLNHDAMYWYRQDPGQGLRLIYYSQIVNDFQKGDIAEGYSVSREKKESFPLTVTSAQKNPTAFYLCASQSSANVLTFGAGSRLTVL.

The rearrangement joins TRBV20-1 to TRBJ1-1, with D possibly matching TRBD1 (6 bases). V was trimmed by 6 bases and J by 2 bases, leaving 19 bases between them. The CDR3 loop spans 15 amino acids. Per germline, CDR1 DFQATT and CDR2 SNEGSKA (reference sequence). This chain's CDR3 is CSARRATGGNTEAFF. The CDR3, as DNA: TGCAGTGCACGTCGGGCGACAGGTGGAAACACTGAAGCTTTCTTT.

CDR3 residues: CAWFRGRAFHEQFF. CDR3 nucleotide sequence: TGTGCCTGGTTTCGGGGGAGGGCTTTCCATGAGCAGTTCTTC. This chain connects TRBV30 to TRBJ2-1; 7 nucleotides line up with TRBD2. Germline V CDR1 and CDR2: GTSNPN, SVGIG (reference sequence). The CDR3 covers 14 residues. The junction had 12 bases not matched to a gene; V was cut back by 5 bases and J by 8 bases.

The chain carries TRBV7-3 and TRBJ2-5; unclear D gene. The CDR3 has 15 residues. V was trimmed by 5 bases and J by 1 base, leaving 14 bases between them. Germline lookup yields CDR1 SGHTA and CDR2 FQGTGA. This chain's CDR3 is CASSPTGQPQETQYF. The CDR3 DNA is TGTGCCAGCAGCCCTACTGGGCAGCCCCAAGAGACCCAGTACTTC.

The chain recombines TRBV12-3 or TRBV12-4 with TRBJ2-3; possible D gene TRBD1, 5 bases. This CDR3 region has 15 residues. Trimming left V 6 bases short and J 1 base short, with 14 bases between. The chain's CDR3 is CASSLRVSGTDTQYF. DNA for the CDR3: TGTGCCAGCAGCCTCAGGGTATCAGGCACAGATACGCAGTATTTT.

The CDR3 nucleotides are TGCGCCAGCAGCTTGGACAAGGTCTGGAACTATGGCTACACCTTC. This gives the protein CASSLDKVWNYGYTF. This chain joins TRBV5-1 and TRBJ1-2; D unresolved. Germline-derived CDR1 and CDR2 are SGHRS and YFSETQ. The germline V and J ends were trimmed by 0 bases and 2 bases, with 11 bases remaining between them. CDR3 size: 15 residues. Using reference TRBV5-1 and TRBJ1-2 for the parts outside the CDR3, the full variable domain is KAGVTQTPRYLIKTRGQQVTLSCSPISGHRSVSWYQQTPGQGLQFLFEYFSETQRNKGNFPGRFSGRQFSNSRSEMNVSTLELGDSALYLCASSLDKVWNYGYTFGSGTRLTVV.

This clonotype was observed a single time. The rearrangement joins TRBV20-1 to TRBJ2-5; 8 bases fit TRBD2. Trimming took 4 bases from V and 0 from J; bases not matched to a gene: 7. The CDR3 extends over 15 amino acids. Looked up from germline, CDR1 is DFQATT and CDR2 is SNEGSKA (reference sequence). The CDR3 nucleotides read TGCAGTGCTAATCAAGCGGGAGCAAACCAAGAGACCCAGTACTTC. Residues: CSANQAGANQETQYF.